The 24 T cell receptor beta chains presented below share a single source sample, sequenced in a study of CD8+CD57+ T cells in acquired aplastic anemia (dated by TCRdb to 2016 to 2018). TCRdb names Illumina HiSeq 2000 as the instrument used. Genomic DNA served as template for TCR beta VDJ combination and CDR3 sequence profiling. TCRdb itself trimmed the public reads at Q25 with fastp, ran MiXCR and retained productive beta chains. Each entry is one CDR3 protein sequence, shown with its most common DNA and genes. This sample lists about 200,000 distinct CDR3 sequences; approximately 35% were detected once. Of the sample, roughly 1.1% is held by the ten largest clones. Sequenced sample: sorted CD4+, CD8+, or CD8+CD57+ T cells (not recorded which) from PBMCs. The receptors stem from a human donor in good health, serving as a control.

This clonotype was recorded once. This may arise from a read error, as a much more abundant clone is one base away. This is likely a read error, given that the CDR3 carries no conserved phenylalanine or tryptophan at its end. The chain uses TRBV6-1 and TRBJ2-1; tentative D call: TRBD2 (5 bases). V was pared by 6 bases and J by 3 bases, with 15 bases between. Germline CDR1 is MNHNS and CDR2 is SASEGT. CDR3 length equals 15 residues. CDR3 in amino acids: CASSRQAASYNEQFS. The CDR3 region has the DNA TGTGCCAGCAGCAGACAAGCGGCCAGCTACAATGAGCAGTTCTCC.

This clonotype was seen only a few times. This chain joins TRBV29-1 and TRBJ2-7; 12 nucleotides line up with TRBD2. In germline, CDR1 is SQVTM, CDR2 ANQGSEA. CDR3 length: 13 residues. Trimming removed 7 bases from V and 4 bases from J; junction bases left unmatched: 5. In DNA form, the CDR3 reads TGCAGCGGACTAGCGGGAGAGGGTTACGAGCAGTACTTC. Translation: CSGLAGEGYEQYF.

This clonotype showed up many times. The rearrangement uses TRBV20-1 and TRBJ1-3, with D hard to call. The CDR3 length is 11 residues. In germline, CDR1 is DFQATT, CDR2 SNEGSKA (reference sequence). V was clipped by 3 bases and J by 3 bases, with 3 bases between them. DNA of the CDR3: TGCAGTGCTAGTCGTGGAAACACCATATATTTT. Its translation: CSASRGNTIYF.

The rearrangement joins TRBV12-3 or TRBV12-4 to TRBJ2-6; D could derive from TRBD1 or TRBD2 (5 bases each). The CDR3 is 19 amino acids. Trimming cost V 6 bases and J 4 bases, with 25 bases left between them. In DNA, the CDR3 is TGTGCCAGCAGCCCACGCGGCGATGGTCTCTGGGGGGGGGCCAACGTCCTGACTTTC. Amino acid sequence: CASSPRGDGLWGGANVLTF.

This clonotype was recorded at least ten times. The J gene is TRBJ2-1, the V gene TRBV2, with D maybe TRBD1 (5 bases). V was trimmed by 8 bases and J by 14 bases, leaving 13 bases between them. Germline V gives CDR1 SNHLY, CDR2 FYNNEI. The CDR3 has 10 residues. The CDR3 sequence: CASWRQGKFF. The CDR3 bases are TGTGCCAGCTGGCGGCAGGGAAAGTTCTTC.

This clonotype has a count of ten or more. V gene TRBV15 combines with J gene TRBJ2-3; D ambiguous. Germline CDR1 LNHNV, CDR2 YYDKDF (reference sequence). This CDR3 is 14 amino acids long. Trimming took 4 bases from V and 1 from J, leaving 9 bases between them. The CDR3 DNA sequence: TGTGCCACCAGCACAGAGGCAGGCACAGATACGCAGTATTTT. Encoded protein: CATSTEAGTDTQYF.

The sample holds many counts of this clonotype. This likely comes from a read error, as the CDR3 has no conserved phenylalanine or tryptophan at its end. This sequence joins TRBV5-1 and TRBJ1-1; D is undetermined. This CDR3 is 14 amino acids long. Trimming removed 0 bases from V and 1 base from J, with 7 bases in between. Germline CDR1 is SGHRS and CDR2 is YFSETQ. CDR3 coding DNA: TGCGCCAGCAGCTTGGGTTCAGCGAACACTGAAGCTTTCCTT. Protein: CASSLGSANTEAFL.

This clonotype was seen at least ten times. V gene TRBV15 combines with J gene TRBJ1-2; unclear D gene. CDR3 length equals 13 residues. Looked up from germline, CDR1 is LNHNV and CDR2 is YYDKDF (reference sequence). V lost 0 bases to trimming and J lost 8 bases, with 10 bases between them. In nucleotides, the CDR3 is TGTGCCACCAGCAGAGATCGAGAACAGGGCTACACCTTC. Protein: CATSRDREQGYTF.

In this sample, this clonotype turned up a few times. This chain joins TRBV9 and TRBJ1-2; D is ambiguous. Germline V gene data show CDR1 as SGDLS and CDR2 as YYNGEE. The CDR3 covers 12 residues. Trimming pared 6 bases from V and 13 bases from J, leaving 19 bases between. CDR3 sequence reads: CASTSAGYKITF. For the CDR3, the DNA is TGTGCCAGCACCTCCGCGGGGTACAAAATCACCTTC.

This chain connects TRBV6-4 to TRBJ1-6; 7 positions agree with TRBD1. This CDR3 contains 20 residues. V shed 6 bases and J 0 bases; nucleotides not matched to a gene: 17. In germline, CDR1 is MRHNA, CDR2 SNTAGT. The CDR3 DNA reads as TGTGCCAGCAGGGACAGGACACCGGAGAGAAACCGCTCCTATAATTCACCCCTCCACTTT. It is translated as CASRDRTPERNRSYNSPLHF.

The chain carries TRBV6-4 and TRBJ1-1; TRBD1 matches 7 bases. This CDR3 is 14 amino acids long. V lost 2 bases, J lost 5 bases, and 5 bases stayed unmatched. Germline-derived CDR1 and CDR2 are MRHNA and SNTAGT. The CDR3 sequence is CASSDRGLGTEAFF. The CDR3 DNA sequence: TGTGCCAGCAGTGACAGGGGGCTAGGGACTGAAGCTTTCTTT.

The chain uses TRBV29-1 and TRBJ1-2; unclear D gene. Trimming stripped 3 bases from V and 1 base from J, with 15 bases between. The CDR3 has 15 amino acids. CDR1 is SQVTM and CDR2 is ANQGSEA in the germline V gene. CDR3 residues: CSVDLRPDGNYGYTF. The CDR3 DNA follows: TGCAGCGTTGATTTACGGCCCGACGGTAACTATGGCTACACCTTC.

Of note for this clonotype: One junction end does not reproduce the germline sequence, and a read error may be involved. The gene calls are TRBV10-3 and TRBJ1-2; TRBD1 might be the D (5 bases). This CDR3 spans 13 amino acids. The germline CDR1 and CDR2 sequences are ENHRY and SYGVKD. The CDR3 nucleotides read TGTGCCAGCAGTGAAGGGGACGGCTATGGCTACACCTTC. Protein product: CASSEGDGYGYTF.

This clonotype was detected ten times or more. The rearrangement uses TRBV5-1 and TRBJ1-2; 9 bases are a match to TRBD1. V was clipped by 2 bases and J by 7 bases; unmatched bases: 6. The CDR3 contains 14 residues. Per the germline V gene, CDR1 is SGHRS and CDR2 is YFSETQ. CDR3 in amino acids: CASSLTGGLGGYTF. For the CDR3, the DNA is TGCGCCAGCAGCTTAACAGGGGGCTTAGGTGGCTACACCTTC.

The chain employs TRBV27 and TRBJ1-2, with TRBD1 identical over 7 bases. V dropped 4 bases and J dropped 5; count of bases not matched to a gene: 10. The CDR3 is 15 amino acids. Germline V gene data show CDR1 as MNHEY and CDR2 as SMNVEV (reference sequence). The CDR3 protein is CASSYSRGEGYGYTF. CDR3 coding DNA: TGTGCCAGCAGTTATTCCAGGGGGGAGGGTTATGGCTACACCTTC.

CDR3 sequence: CVSRPAGVKQPQHF. The CDR3 bases are TGTGTCAGTCGACCGGCCGGGGTAAAGCAGCCCCAGCATTTT. The chain has TRBV6-1 and TRBJ1-5, with D unresolved. The germline V gene has CDR1 MNHNS and CDR2 SASEGT. There are 14 residues in the CDR3.

This clonotype was found many times. V is TRBV7-2 and J is TRBJ1-1, with D uncertain. Germline-derived CDR1 and CDR2 are SGHTA and FQGNSA. V was clipped by 2 bases and J by 11 bases, with 18 bases between them. The CDR3 is 14 amino acids. The CDR3 is CASSLKTGISTAFF. The CDR3, as DNA: TGTGCCAGCAGCTTAAAAACCGGGATTTCAACGGCTTTCTTT.

This rearrangement joins TRBV29-1 to TRBJ1-2; 11 positions match TRBD1. V lost 7 bases, J lost 8 bases, and 12 bases stayed unmatched. The CDR3 extends over 14 amino acids. Germline CDR1 SQVTM, CDR2 ANQGSEA. This CDR3 is CSAGGLGQGEGYTF. The CDR3 bases are TGCAGCGCCGGAGGCTTGGGACAGGGGGAAGGCTACACCTTC.

This clonotype has a handful of counts. This chain uses TRBV10-2 with TRBJ1-2, with D tentatively TRBD1 (5 bases). Germline-derived CDR1 and CDR2 are WSHSY and SAAADI. V was shortened by 8 bases and J by 4 bases, with 23 bases between the two germline ends. The CDR3 extends over 16 amino acids. CDR3 coding DNA: TGCGCCAGCGGGCGGCAGGGAGGTATAAGCGGCTATGGCTACACCTTC. This encodes CASGRQGGISGYGYTF.

Regarding this clonotype: At one end, the junction sequence differs from germline, possibly due to a read error. V is TRBV7-6 and J is TRBJ2-3; maybe TRBD1 (6 bases). The CDR3 totals 14 residues. CDR1 and CDR2 (germline): SGHVS, FNYEAQ. Written as DNA, the CDR3 is TGTGCTAGCAGCTTAGGACCCACAGGGGATACGCAGTATTTT. Translating it yields CASSLGPTGDTQYF.

This rearrangement joins TRBV9 to TRBJ1-6; weak D call: TRBD1 (5 bases). The germline gives CDR1 SGDLS, CDR2 YYNGEE. V was cut by 1 base and J by 6 bases, with 11 bases left in between. The CDR3 sequence is 15 residues long. The CDR3 sequence is CASSVQWDPNSPLHF. The CDR3 DNA follows: TGTGCCAGCAGCGTACAGTGGGACCCTAATTCACCCCTCCACTTT.

V usage is TRBV7-9 and J usage is TRBJ2-1; D is ambiguous. The CDR3 sequence is 13 residues long. The ends were cut back, 2 bases at V and 4 bases at J, with 6 bases in the middle. Germline CDR1 SEHNR, CDR2 FQNEAQ (reference sequence). Written as DNA, the CDR3 is TGTGCCAGCAGCTTAACCCTTTACAATGAGCAGTTCTTC. Protein product: CASSLTLYNEQFF.

This clonotype has a handful of counts. The chain is built from TRBV9 and TRBJ2-7; D uncertain. In germline, CDR1 is SGDLS, CDR2 YYNGEE. This CDR3 has 15 residues. Trimming left V 0 bases short and J 2 bases short, with 12 bases between. The CDR3 protein is CASSVGGDLTYEQYF. The CDR3 bases are TGTGCCAGCAGCGTAGGTGGAGACTTAACCTACGAGCAGTACTTC.

Concerning this clonotype: At one end the junction does not follow the germline gene, possibly because of a read error. The chain has TRBV7-3 and TRBJ2-3; TRBD1 is a possible D gene (6 bases). This CDR3 region has 13 residues. The germline CDR1 and CDR2 sequences are SGHTA and FQGTGA. Here the CDR3 reads CASSPRDIDTQYF. The CDR3 DNA sequence: TGCGCCAGCAGCCCTAGGGACATCGATACGCAGTATTTT. The full variable domain, its missing parts supplied by reference TRBV7-3 and TRBJ2-3, is GAGVSQTPSNKVTEKGKYVELRCDPISGHTALYWYRQSLGQGPEFLIYFQGTGAADDSGLPNDRFFAVRPEGSVSTLKIQRTERGDSAVYLCASSPRDIDTQYFGPGTRLTVL.